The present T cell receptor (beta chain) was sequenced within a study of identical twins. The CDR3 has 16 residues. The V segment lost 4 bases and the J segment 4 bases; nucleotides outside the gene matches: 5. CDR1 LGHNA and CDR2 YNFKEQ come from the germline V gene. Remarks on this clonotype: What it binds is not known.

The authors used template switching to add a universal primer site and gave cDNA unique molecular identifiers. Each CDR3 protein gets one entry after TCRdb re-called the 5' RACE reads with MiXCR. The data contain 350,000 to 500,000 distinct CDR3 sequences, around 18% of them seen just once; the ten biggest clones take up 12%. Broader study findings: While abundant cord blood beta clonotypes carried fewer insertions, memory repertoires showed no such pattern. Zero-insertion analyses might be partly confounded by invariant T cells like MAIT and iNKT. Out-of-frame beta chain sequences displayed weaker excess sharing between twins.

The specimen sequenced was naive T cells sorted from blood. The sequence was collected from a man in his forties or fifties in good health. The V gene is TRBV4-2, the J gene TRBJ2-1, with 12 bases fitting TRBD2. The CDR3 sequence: CASSRRLAGVYNEQFF. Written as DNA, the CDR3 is TGTGCCAGCAGCCGCCGACTAGCGGGGGTGTACAATGAGCAGTTCTTC.